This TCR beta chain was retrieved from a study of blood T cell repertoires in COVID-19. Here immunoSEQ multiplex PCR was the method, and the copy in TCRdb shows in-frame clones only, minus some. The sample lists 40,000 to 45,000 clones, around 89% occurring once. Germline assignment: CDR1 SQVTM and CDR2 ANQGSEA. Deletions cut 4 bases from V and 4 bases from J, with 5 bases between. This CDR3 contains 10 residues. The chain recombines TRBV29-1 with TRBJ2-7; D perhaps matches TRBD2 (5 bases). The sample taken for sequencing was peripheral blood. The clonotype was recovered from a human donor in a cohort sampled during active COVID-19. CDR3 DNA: TGCAGCGTTGGGACTTACGAGCAGTACTTC. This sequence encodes CSVGTYEQYF.